This is a list of T cell receptor beta chains from one sample in a study of T cells in Graves' hyperthyroidism and ophthalmopathy. TCRdb called the multiplex PCR reads again in MiXCR, with one record for every CDR3 protein. This sample has roughly 700,000 distinct CDR3 sequences, with around 15% found just once. Material for sequencing was blood. The receptors here all came from a man aged 45-60 years with Graves' hyperthyroidism. The CDR3 runs from the conserved cysteine through the conserved F or W. A D gene is named only where the DNA matches it firmly. Size is stated for part of the rows, as once, few or many counts, or as a class when the clone is expanded.

>many|TRBV12-3/TRBV12-4|TRBJ2-1|-|18
TGTGCCAGCAGTTTAGAGGGTTCAGGGACGGGAAGGGTCGATGAGCAGTTCTTC
CASSLEGSGTGRVDEQFF
>-|TRBV12-3/TRBV12-4|TRBJ2-1|TRBD2|18
TGTGCCAGCAGTCCCCCTTGGGCTAGCGGGAGGGCCCTCAATGAGCAGTTCTTC
CASSPPWASGRALNEQFF
>-|TRBV6-1|TRBJ2-1|TRBD1|14
TGTGCCAGCAGACCGGGACAGGGGTTTAATGAGCAGTTCTTC
CASRPGQGFNEQFF
>-|TRBV2|TRBJ2-1|TRBD2|19
TGTGCCAGCAGCCACGGGACTAGCGGGAGGACGCTATATACAATGAGGCAGTTCTTC
CASSHGTSGRTLYTMRQFF
>many|TRBV11-2|TRBJ2-3|TRBD2|16
TGTGCCAGCAGCTTAGTTCCTAGCGGGTTCACAGATACGCAGTATTTT
CASSLVPSGFTDTQYF
>many|TRBV2|TRBJ2-7|TRBD1|14
TGTGCCAGCAGTGAAAACAGGGGCTCCTACGAGCAGTACTTC
CASSENRGSYEQYF
>-|TRBV5-6|TRBJ1-4|-|14
TGTGCCAGCAGCTTCGGGGTGTCTAATGAAAAACTGTTTTTT
CASSFGVSNEKLFF
>few|TRBV7-9|TRBJ1-5|TRBD1|15
TGTGCCAGCAGCTTGGGGATTGACAGGGAACAGCCCCAGCATTTT
CASSLGIDREQPQHF
>few|TRBV27|TRBJ1-3|-|15
TGTGCCAGCAGTTCAGGACAGAGCTCTGGAAACACCATATATTTT
CASSSGQSSGNTIYF
>many|TRBV30|TRBJ2-7|-|11
TGTGCCTGGAGTGTCAGAGGGACGCAGTACTTC
CAWSVRGTQYF
>few|TRBV28|TRBJ2-5|TRBD1|15
TGTGCCAGCAGTAAACAGGGGGCCCGGGTTGAGACCCAGTACTTC
CASSKQGARVETQYF
>many|TRBV27|TRBJ2-3|TRBD2|14
TGTGCCAGCAGTTTCCTAGCGGTTACAGATACGCAGTATTTT
CASSFLAVTDTQYF
>-|TRBV30|TRBJ2-7|TRBD1|15
TGTGCCTGGAGTATAGGGACAGGTCCCTCCTACGAGCAGTACTTC
CAWSIGTGPSYEQYF